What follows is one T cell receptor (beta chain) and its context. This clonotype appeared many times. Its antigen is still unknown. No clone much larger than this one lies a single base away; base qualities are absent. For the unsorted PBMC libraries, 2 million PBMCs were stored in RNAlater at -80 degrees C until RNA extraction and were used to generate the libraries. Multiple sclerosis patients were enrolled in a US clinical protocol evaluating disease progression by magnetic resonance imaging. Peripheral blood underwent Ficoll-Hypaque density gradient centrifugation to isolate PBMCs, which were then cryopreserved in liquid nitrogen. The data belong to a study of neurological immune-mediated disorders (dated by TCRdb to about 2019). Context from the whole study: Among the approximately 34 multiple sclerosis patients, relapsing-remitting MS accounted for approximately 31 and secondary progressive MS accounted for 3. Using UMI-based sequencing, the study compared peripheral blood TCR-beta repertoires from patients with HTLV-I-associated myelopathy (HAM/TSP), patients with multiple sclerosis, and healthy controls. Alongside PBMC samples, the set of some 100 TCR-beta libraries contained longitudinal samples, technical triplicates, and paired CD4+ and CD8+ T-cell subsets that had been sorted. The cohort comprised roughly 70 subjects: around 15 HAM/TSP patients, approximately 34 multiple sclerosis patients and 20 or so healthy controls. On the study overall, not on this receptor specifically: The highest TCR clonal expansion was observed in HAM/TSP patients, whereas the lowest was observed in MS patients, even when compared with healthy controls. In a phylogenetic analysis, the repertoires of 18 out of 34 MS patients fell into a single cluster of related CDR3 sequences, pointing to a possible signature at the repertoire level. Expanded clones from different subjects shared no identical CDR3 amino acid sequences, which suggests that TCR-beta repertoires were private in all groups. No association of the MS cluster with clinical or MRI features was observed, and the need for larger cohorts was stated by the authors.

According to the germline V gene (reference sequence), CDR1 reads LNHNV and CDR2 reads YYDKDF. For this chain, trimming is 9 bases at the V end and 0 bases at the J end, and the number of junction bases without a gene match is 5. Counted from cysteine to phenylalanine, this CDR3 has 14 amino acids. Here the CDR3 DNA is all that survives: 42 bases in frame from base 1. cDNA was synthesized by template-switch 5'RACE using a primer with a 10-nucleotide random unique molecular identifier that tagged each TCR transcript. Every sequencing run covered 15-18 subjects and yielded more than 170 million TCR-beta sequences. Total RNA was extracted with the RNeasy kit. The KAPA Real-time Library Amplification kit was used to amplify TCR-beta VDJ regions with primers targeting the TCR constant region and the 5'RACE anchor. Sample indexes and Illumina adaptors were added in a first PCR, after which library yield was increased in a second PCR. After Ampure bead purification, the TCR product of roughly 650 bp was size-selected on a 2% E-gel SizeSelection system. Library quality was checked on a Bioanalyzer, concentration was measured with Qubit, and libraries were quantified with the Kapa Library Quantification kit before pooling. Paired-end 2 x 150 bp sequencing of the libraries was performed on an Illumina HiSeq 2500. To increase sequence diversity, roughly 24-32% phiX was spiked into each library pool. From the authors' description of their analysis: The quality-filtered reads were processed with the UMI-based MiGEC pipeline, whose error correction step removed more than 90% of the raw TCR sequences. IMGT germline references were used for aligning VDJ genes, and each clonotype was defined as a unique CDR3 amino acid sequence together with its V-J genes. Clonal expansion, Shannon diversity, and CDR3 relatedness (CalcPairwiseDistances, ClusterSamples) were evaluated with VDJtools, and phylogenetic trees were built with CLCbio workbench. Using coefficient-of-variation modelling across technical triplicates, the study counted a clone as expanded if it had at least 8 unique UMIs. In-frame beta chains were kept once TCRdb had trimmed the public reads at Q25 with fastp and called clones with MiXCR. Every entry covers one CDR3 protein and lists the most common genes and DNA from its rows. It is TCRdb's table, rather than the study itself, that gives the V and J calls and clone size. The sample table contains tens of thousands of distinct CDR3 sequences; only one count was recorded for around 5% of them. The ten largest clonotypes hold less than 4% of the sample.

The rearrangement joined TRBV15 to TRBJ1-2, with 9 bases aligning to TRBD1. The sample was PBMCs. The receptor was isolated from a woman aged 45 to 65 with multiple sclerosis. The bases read TGTGCCACGTGGGACAGGGTAGCTAACTATGGCTACACCTTC. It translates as CATWDRVANYGYTF.